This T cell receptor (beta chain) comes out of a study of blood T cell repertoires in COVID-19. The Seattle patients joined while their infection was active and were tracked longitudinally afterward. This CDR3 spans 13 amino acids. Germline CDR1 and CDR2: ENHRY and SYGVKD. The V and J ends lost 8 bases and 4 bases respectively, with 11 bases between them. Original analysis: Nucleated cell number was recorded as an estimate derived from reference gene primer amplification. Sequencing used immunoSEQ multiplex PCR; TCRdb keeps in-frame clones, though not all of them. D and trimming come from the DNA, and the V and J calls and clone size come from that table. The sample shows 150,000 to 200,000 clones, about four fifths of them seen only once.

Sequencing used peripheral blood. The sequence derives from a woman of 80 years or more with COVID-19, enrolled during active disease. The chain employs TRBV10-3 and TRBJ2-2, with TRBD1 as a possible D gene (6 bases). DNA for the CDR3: TGTGCCATCGGGGGCCGCGGCACCGGGGAGCTGTTTTTT. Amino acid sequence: CAIGGRGTGELFF.